The 20 T cell receptor beta chains in this list originate from one sample, sequenced in a study of T-cell memory formation after mild COVID-19. Using its own MiXCR run on the 5' RACE reads, TCRdb lists one record per CDR3 protein. The data hold approximately 150,000 distinct CDR3 sequences, with roughly a fifth observed a single time. The sequenced sample was PBMCs or a T cell subset sorted from them (not recorded which). Receptor source: an adult woman who had mild COVID-19 (a few samples of this study predate the infection). Cell type and time point are not known.

This clonotype turned up a few times. This chain joins TRBV29-1 and TRBJ1-2; the D gene is possibly TRBD1 (6 bases). V lost 5 bases and J 8 bases, leaving 15 bases between the germline ends. The length of the CDR3 is 12 residues. Germline values: CDR1 SQVTM, CDR2 ANQGSEA. CDR3 coding DNA: TGCAGCGTTCTCTGGGGGGCAATGGGCTACACCTTC. It codes for CSVLWGAMGYTF.

The V gene is TRBV20-1, the J gene TRBJ2-7; 8 bases are a match to TRBD2. V was clipped by 2 bases and J by 7 bases; unmatched bases: 13. The CDR3 sequence is 15 residues long. CDR1 DFQATT and CDR2 SNEGSKA come from the germline V gene (reference sequence). The CDR3: CSARSWSSGDGEQYF. As DNA, the CDR3 is TGCAGTGCTAGATCCTGGAGTAGCGGGGATGGGGAGCAGTACTTC.

This clonotype showed up just a few times. The chain carries TRBV20-1 and TRBJ1-2; possible D gene TRBD1, 5 bases. Germline CDR1 is DFQATT and CDR2 is SNEGSKA (reference sequence). V lost 2 bases and J lost 3, with 10 bases in between. The CDR3 runs 13 residues. Here the CDR3 reads CSARRAGYYGYTF. The CDR3 DNA reads TGCAGTGCTAGAAGGGCAGGGTACTATGGCTACACCTTC.

There are a few counts of this clonotype. V usage is TRBV18 and J usage is TRBJ2-7; 12 bases fit TRBD2. Germline V gene lookup returns CDR1 KGHSH and CDR2 LQKENI. The CDR3 consists of 18 residues. V gave up 4 bases and J gave up 0 bases; unmatched junction bases: 10. CDR3 sequence reads: CASSLYPSTSGSSYEQYF. In nucleotides, the CDR3 is TGTGCCAGCTCACTTTACCCCTCGACTAGCGGGAGCTCCTACGAGCAGTACTTC. Complete variable domain (other parts from reference TRBV18 and TRBJ2-7): NAGVMQNPRHLVRRRGQEARLRCSPMKGHSHVYWYRQLPEEGLKFMVYLQKENIIDESGMPKERFSAEFPKEGPSILRIQQVVRGDSAAYFCASSLYPSTSGSSYEQYFGPGTRLTVT.

The sample holds many counts of this clonotype. The chain links TRBV9 to TRBJ2-3; 12 nucleotides agree with TRBD2. The CDR3 loop spans 15 amino acids. CDR1 SGDLS and CDR2 YYNGEE come from the germline V gene. The junction had 2 bases not matched to a gene; V was cut back by 3 bases and J by 3 bases. The CDR3 reads CASSATSGGTDTQYF. The CDR3, as DNA: TGTGCCAGCAGCGCGACTAGCGGGGGAACAGATACGCAGTATTTT.

This rearrangement joins TRBV20-1 to TRBJ1-4; 9 bases align to TRBD1. The V segment lost 5 bases and the J segment 10 bases; nucleotides outside the gene matches: 5. Germline-derived CDR1 and CDR2 are DFQATT and SNEGSKA (reference sequence). CDR3 length: 12 residues. Written as DNA, the CDR3 is TGCAGTGCTCCCGGGACAGGGTCAAAACTGTTTTTT. Protein product: CSAPGTGSKLFF.

The chain carries TRBV6-6 and TRBJ2-5; D gene ambiguous. This CDR3 region has 14 residues. V shed 11 bases and J shed 2 bases, with 18 bases lying between them. Germline V gene sequence: CDR1 MNHNY, CDR2 SVGAGI (reference sequence). The CDR3, as DNA: TGTGCCCACTCGAAGGGCCTAGGGCAAGAGACCCAGTACTTC. Protein: CAHSKGLGQETQYF.

The chain carries TRBV19 and TRBJ2-1; perhaps TRBD2 as D (5 bases). The CDR3 is 14 residues long. Per the germline V gene, CDR1 is LNHDA and CDR2 is SQIVND (reference sequence). CDR3 DNA sequence: TGTGCGACGGAACATGAGGGCCGGGTCAATGAGCAGTTCTTC. This encodes CATEHEGRVNEQFF.

The V and J genes are TRBV5-6 and TRBJ1-5; no reliable D call. Looked up from germline, CDR1 is SGHDT and CDR2 is YYEEEE. The V and J ends lost 4 bases and 0 bases respectively, with 5 bases between them. The CDR3 loop spans 13 amino acids. The CDR3 nucleotides read TGTGCCAGCAGCAAGGATAGCAATCAGCCCCAGCATTTT. Protein: CASSKDSNQPQHF.

This clonotype was found many times. V and J are TRBV7-8 and TRBJ2-3; 14 bases map to TRBD2. Germline CDR1 is SGHVS and CDR2 is FQNEAQ. The CDR3 runs to 16 residues. V was clipped by 5 bases and J by 4 bases; unmatched bases: 5. For the CDR3, the DNA is TGTGCCAGCAGCCTCAGACTAGCGGGGGGGTCAGATACGCAGTATTTT. The encoded protein is CASSLRLAGGSDTQYF.

The chain joins TRBV6-6 to TRBJ1-1, with D perhaps TRBD1 (5 bases). There are 14 residues in the CDR3. Looked up from germline, CDR1 is MNHNY and CDR2 is SVGAGI (reference sequence). V lost 2 bases, J lost 4 bases, and 11 bases lay in between. The CDR3 DNA reads as TGTGCCAGCAGTTACGGGCAGGGCGTCACTGAAGCTTTCTTT. Protein sequence: CASSYGQGVTEAFF.

The rearrangement joins TRBV19 to TRBJ1-4; TRBD1 agrees at 8 bases. The length of the CDR3 is 15 residues. Germline CDR1 reads LNHDA; CDR2 reads SQIVND (reference sequence). The J segment lost 8 bases and the V segment lost 5 bases, leaving 10 bases of the junction unmatched. The CDR3 region is CASSGGQGNWEKLFF. For the CDR3, the DNA is TGTGCCAGTAGTGGCGGACAGGGCAATTGGGAAAAACTGTTTTTT.

This clonotype was seen more than once but under ten times. The gene calls are TRBV18 and TRBJ2-3; D unclear. The germline V gene encodes CDR1 KGHSH and CDR2 LQKENI. The CDR3 is 12 amino acids. The germline V and J ends were trimmed by 6 bases and 7 bases, with 11 bases remaining between them. The CDR3 loop is CASSPPGNTQYF. The CDR3 bases are TGTGCCAGCTCCCCTCCAGGAAATACGCAGTATTTT.

The CDR3 DNA sequence: TGTGCCAGCAACTTGTACGGGTCGAACACTGAAGCTTTCTTT. Encoded protein: CASNLYGSNTEAFF. The genes are TRBV6-5 and TRBJ1-1; no reliable D call. Deletions cut 7 bases from V and 1 base from J, with 13 bases between. This CDR3 region has 14 residues. Germline V lookup: CDR1 MNHEY, CDR2 SVGAGI.

The chain employs TRBV6-2 or TRBV6-3 and TRBJ2-3; D is unresolved. The V end lost 9 bases, the J end lost 7 bases, and 14 bases lay between the germline ends. The CDR3 loop spans 12 amino acids. Looked up from germline, CDR1 is MNHEY and CDR2 is SVGEGT. CDR3 amino acids: CASGEKRNTQYF. DNA of the CDR3: TGTGCCAGTGGTGAAAAGCGAAATACGCAGTATTTT.

This clonotype was detected only a few times. CDR3 nucleotides: TGTGCCAGCAGCCCGCTGGGCGGGGGAACCGGGGAGCTGTTTTTT. Its protein is CASSPLGGGTGELFF. The chain recombines TRBV3-1 with TRBJ2-2, with TRBD2 matching over 7 bases. CDR3 length equals 15 residues. V was clipped by 4 bases and J by 5 bases; unmatched bases: 7. In germline, CDR1 is LGHDT, CDR2 YNNKEL (reference sequence).

CDR3 coding DNA: TGTGCCAGCAGTTTTAGGGGGCGGGGAGAGACCCAGTACTTC. As protein: CASSFRGRGETQYF. The rearrangement links TRBV12-3 or TRBV12-4 to TRBJ2-5; maybe TRBD1 (7 bases). This CDR3 is 14 amino acids long. V dropped 3 bases and J dropped 4 bases, with 12 bases sitting between them.

The rearrangement uses TRBV6-5 and TRBJ2-7, with 10 bases aligning to TRBD2. CDR1 is MNHEY, CDR2 SVGAGI, per germline. This CDR3 region has 16 residues. Unmatched junction bases numbered 8, after V lost 0 bases and J lost 6 bases. CDR3 loop: CASSYSCHSGRGEQYF. CDR3 sequence (DNA): TGTGCCAGCAGTTACTCCTGTCACAGCGGGAGGGGCGAGCAGTACTTC.

The V call is TRBV7-9, the J call TRBJ1-1; no reliable D call. The V gene's germline CDR1 is SEHNR and CDR2 FQNEAQ (reference sequence). The CDR3 consists of 17 residues. The V end lost 8 bases, the J end lost 0 bases, and 22 bases lay between the germline ends. The chain's CDR3 is CASFYGVNRGMNTEAFF. The CDR3 nucleotides read TGTGCCAGCTTTTACGGTGTGAATAGAGGGATGAACACTGAAGCTTTCTTT. The full variable domain, with the rest looked up from reference TRBV7-9 and TRBJ1-1, is DTGVSQNPRHKITKRGQNVTFRCDPISEHNRLYWYRQTLGQGPEFLTYFQNEAQLEKSRLLSDRFSAERPKGSFSTLEIQRTEQGDSAMYLCASFYGVNRGMNTEAFFGQGTRLTVV.

This clonotype was seen only a few times. The chain links TRBV5-1 to TRBJ2-2; D not certain. V was trimmed by 4 bases and J by 3 bases, leaving 16 bases between them. Per germline, CDR1 SGHRS and CDR2 YFSETQ. The CDR3 is 16 amino acids. For the CDR3, the DNA is TGCGCCAGCAGCCCCCCCACGCTTGTAGACACCGGGGAGCTGTTTTTT. Translation: CASSPPTLVDTGELFF.